This is a list of T cell receptor beta chains from one sample in a study of T cells in Graves' hyperthyroidism and ophthalmopathy. TCRdb re-analysed the multiplex PCR reads in MiXCR, keeping a single row per CDR3 protein. The table records nearly 600,000 distinct CDR3 sequences, about 14% of them present only once. Sequencing input: blood. The receptor set was obtained from a young woman with Graves' hyperthyroidism that later progressed to Graves' ophthalmopathy. The CDR3 runs from the conserved cysteine through the conserved F or W. Each record gives: V gene, clone size, J gene, CDR3 protein. Clone size appears in some rows only: once, few, many, or a class for an expanded clone.

V: TRBV19; size: few; J: TRBJ2-3; CDR3: CASSIAPDTQYF
V: TRBV20-1; size: many; J: TRBJ1-5; CDR3: CSARGQVEQPQHF
V: TRBV10-2; size: few; J: TRBJ2-1; CDR3: CASSESRGEQFF
V: TRBV20-1; size: few; J: TRBJ2-3; CDR3: CSAGGLAHTQYF
V: TRBV6-2/TRBV6-3; size: -; J: TRBJ1-1; CDR3: CASSYSQQAMNTEAFF
V: TRBV11-3; size: many; J: TRBJ2-1; CDR3: CASSWRDPGSYNEQFF
V: TRBV7-2; size: many; J: TRBJ1-2; CDR3: CASSPAQRQYGYTF
V: TRBV30; size: many; J: TRBJ1-1; CDR3: CAWSGTYTEAFF
V: TRBV3-1; size: many; J: TRBJ2-1; CDR3: CASRLGLAGGGEQFF
V: TRBV6-1; size: -; J: TRBJ2-4; CDR3: CASSDGGSKNIQYF
V: TRBV29-1; size: many; J: TRBJ1-2; CDR3: CSVSYDTSNYGYTF
V: TRBV18; size: many; J: TRBJ2-5; CDR3: CASSPDRGTQETQYF
V: TRBV7-2; size: many; J: TRBJ2-7; CDR3: CASSLAWTGAYEQYF
V: TRBV20-1; size: many; J: TRBJ2-3; CDR3: CSARDTAGLDDTQYF
V: TRBV11-3; size: many; J: TRBJ2-7; CDR3: CASSLSRDTYEQYF
V: TRBV6-1; size: many; J: TRBJ2-7; CDR3: CASGRGTSGPYEQYF
V: TRBV9; size: few; J: TRBJ2-1; CDR3: CASSVAAGMTHNEQFF
V: TRBV5-1; size: few; J: TRBJ2-1; CDR3: CASSLAVTSEAYNEQFF
V: TRBV15; size: -; J: TRBJ1-4; CDR3: CATSGPSNDRLFF
V: TRBV3-1; size: few; J: TRBJ2-3; CDR3: CASSYRVTSTDTQYF
V: TRBV9; size: few; J: TRBJ2-1; CDR3: CASAGTSGHNEQFF
V: TRBV20-1; size: many; J: TRBJ2-7; CDR3: CSPKGGWGGEQYF
V: TRBV15; size: few; J: TRBJ1-5; CDR3: CATSREPPGAYSNQPQHF
V: TRBV19; size: few; J: TRBJ2-7; CDR3: CASSIDVYISYEQYF
V: TRBV3-1; size: many; J: TRBJ2-7; CDR3: CASSRSGETYEQYF
V: TRBV6-4; size: -; J: TRBJ2-3; CDR3: CASSDSPGRGTDTQYF
V: TRBV18; size: -; J: TRBJ1-6; CDR3: CASSPEGQNLNSPLHF
V: TRBV29-1; size: many; J: TRBJ1-2; CDR3: CSVEDPAGRIYGYTF
V: TRBV5-1; size: few; J: TRBJ2-3; CDR3: CASSWVEADTQYF
V: TRBV25-1; size: few; J: TRBJ2-1; CDR3: CASSASWVDEQFF
V: TRBV20-1; size: many; J: TRBJ2-1; CDR3: CSAPSGRFYNEQFF
V: TRBV7-2; size: many; J: TRBJ1-5; CDR3: CASRAMTGSQPQHF
V: TRBV18; size: -; J: TRBJ2-7; CDR3: CASSPDDRPGPYEQYF
V: TRBV9; size: few; J: TRBJ1-6; CDR3: CASTLGDRDNSPLHF
V: TRBV12-5; size: many; J: TRBJ1-3; CDR3: CASGWNREGGTGNTIYF
V: TRBV28; size: many; J: TRBJ1-5; CDR3: CASSFSGNQAQHF
V: TRBV30; size: many; J: TRBJ1-5; CDR3: CAWETGHGQPQHF
V: TRBV19; size: many; J: TRBJ1-3; CDR3: CASTRTASGNTIYF
V: TRBV28; size: many; J: TRBJ2-1; CDR3: CASSGRGYNEQFF
V: TRBV15; size: many; J: TRBJ2-1; CDR3: CATSRRAGEQFF
V: TRBV2; size: many; J: TRBJ2-1; CDR3: CASSESRGGTYNEQFF
V: TRBV6-2/TRBV6-3; size: -; J: TRBJ1-5; CDR3: CASSYPQGSQPQHF
V: TRBV18; size: -; J: TRBJ2-7; CDR3: CASSRESPSYEQYF
V: TRBV28; size: many; J: TRBJ2-1; CDR3: CASSTSLSGVSSYNEQFF
V: TRBV3-1; size: many; J: TRBJ1-2; CDR3: CASSRPGGQGTYGYTF
V: TRBV20-1; size: -; J: TRBJ2-1; CDR3: CSAPDPSYNEQFF
V: TRBV13; size: many; J: TRBJ2-1; CDR3: CASSPKGLAGSWGVANKQFF
V: TRBV9; size: few; J: TRBJ1-6; CDR3: CASSEKQGAPNSPLHF
V: TRBV4-3; size: -; J: TRBJ2-3; CDR3: CASSQGGGSGDTQYF
V: TRBV5-6; size: many; J: TRBJ2-1; CDR3: CASTLRQGQGEQFF
V: TRBV5-5; size: many; J: TRBJ1-1; CDR3: CASSDDSGTEAFF
V: TRBV18; size: -; J: TRBJ1-5; CDR3: CASSPTAWTGADQPQHF
V: TRBV28; size: many; J: TRBJ1-2; CDR3: CASSQGTPNYGYTF
V: TRBV6-1; size: many; J: TRBJ1-5; CDR3: CASSGQGYNQPQHF
V: TRBV7-2; size: many; J: TRBJ1-3; CDR3: CASGSDGGNTIYF
V: TRBV28; size: many; J: TRBJ1-5; CDR3: CASSSRPPTQPQHF
V: TRBV28; size: many; J: TRBJ1-2; CDR3: CASSWGQGVYGYTF
V: TRBV3-1; size: few; J: TRBJ2-2; CDR3: CASSRGSGENTGELFF